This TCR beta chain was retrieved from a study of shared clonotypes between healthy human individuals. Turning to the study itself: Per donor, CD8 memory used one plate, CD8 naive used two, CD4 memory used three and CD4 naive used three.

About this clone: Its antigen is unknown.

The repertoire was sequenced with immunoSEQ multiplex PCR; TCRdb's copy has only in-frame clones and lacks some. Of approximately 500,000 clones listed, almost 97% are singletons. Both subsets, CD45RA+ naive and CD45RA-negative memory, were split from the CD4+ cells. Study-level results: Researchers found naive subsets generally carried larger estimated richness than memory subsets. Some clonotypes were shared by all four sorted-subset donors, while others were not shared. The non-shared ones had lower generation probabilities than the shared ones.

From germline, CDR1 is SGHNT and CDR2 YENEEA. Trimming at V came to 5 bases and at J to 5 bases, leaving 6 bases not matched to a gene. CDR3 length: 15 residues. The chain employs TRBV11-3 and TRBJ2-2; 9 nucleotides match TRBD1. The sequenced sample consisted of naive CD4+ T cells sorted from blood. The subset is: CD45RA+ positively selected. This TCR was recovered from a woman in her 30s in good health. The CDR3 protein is CASSPGTGRTGELFF. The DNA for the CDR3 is TGTGCCAGCAGCCCCGGGACAGGGCGAACCGGGGAGCTGTTTTTT.